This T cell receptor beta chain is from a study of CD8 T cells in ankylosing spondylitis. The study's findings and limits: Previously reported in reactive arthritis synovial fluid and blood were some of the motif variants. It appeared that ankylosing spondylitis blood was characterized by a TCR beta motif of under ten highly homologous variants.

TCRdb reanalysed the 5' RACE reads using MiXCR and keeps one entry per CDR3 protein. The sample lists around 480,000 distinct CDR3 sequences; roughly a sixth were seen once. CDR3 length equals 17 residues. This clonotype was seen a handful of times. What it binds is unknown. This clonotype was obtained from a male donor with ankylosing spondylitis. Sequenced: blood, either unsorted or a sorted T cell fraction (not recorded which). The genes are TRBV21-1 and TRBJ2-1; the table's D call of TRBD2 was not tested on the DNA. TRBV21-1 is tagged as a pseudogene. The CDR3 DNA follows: TGTGCCAGCAGCAAAGTATTACTAGCGGGGGGCGAAAATGAGCAGTTCTTC. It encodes CASSKVLLAGGENEQFF.